This TCR beta chain was recorded in a study of T cells in Graves' hyperthyroidism and ophthalmopathy. Broader study findings: Blood samples included most of the expanded thyroid clonotypes exceeding 0.001.

CDR1 SGHAT and CDR2 FQNNGV come from the germline V gene. The CDR3 loop spans 13 amino acids. V lost 0 bases, J lost 7 bases, and 7 bases lay in between. RNA transcripts were the template for amplifying TCR beta CDR3 regions. Carried out on the TCR CDR3, a first-round RT-PCR used the HTBI primer set. Each CDR3 protein gets one entry after TCRdb re-called the multiplex PCR reads with MiXCR. This table holds more than 650,000 distinct CDR3 sequences, approximately 14% found once. This clonotype was seen repeatedly, ten times or more. Its antigen is undetermined. The receptor was derived from a woman aged 18-29 years with Graves' hyperthyroidism. The gene calls are TRBV11-2 and TRBJ2-4; D may be TRBD2 (5 bases). Sequenced material: blood. The CDR3 protein is CASSLEPGNIQYF. The CDR3 DNA follows: TGTGCCAGCAGCTTAGAACCGGGGAACATTCAGTACTTC.